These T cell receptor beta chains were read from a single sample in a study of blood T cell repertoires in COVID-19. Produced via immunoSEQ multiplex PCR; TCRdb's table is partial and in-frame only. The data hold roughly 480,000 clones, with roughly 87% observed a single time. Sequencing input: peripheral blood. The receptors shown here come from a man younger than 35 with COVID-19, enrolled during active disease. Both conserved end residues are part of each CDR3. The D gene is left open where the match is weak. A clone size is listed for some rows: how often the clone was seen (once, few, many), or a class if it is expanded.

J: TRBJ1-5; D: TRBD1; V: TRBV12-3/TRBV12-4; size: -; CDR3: CASRTGLSQPQHF; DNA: TGTGCCAGCAGGACAGGGCTTTCGCAGCCCCAGCATTTT
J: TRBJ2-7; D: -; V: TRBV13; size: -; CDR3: CASSLGGGTYEQYF; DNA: TGTGCCAGCAGCTTAGGTGGCGGAACCTACGAGCAGTACTTC
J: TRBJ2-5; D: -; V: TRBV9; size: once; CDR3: CASSPGFGETQYF; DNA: TGTGCCAGCAGCCCAGGGTTTGGAGAGACCCAGTACTTC
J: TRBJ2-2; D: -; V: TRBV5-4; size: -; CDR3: CASSLGLARGGTGELFF; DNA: TGTGCCAGCAGCTTGGGATTGGCGCGGGGTGGCACCGGGGAGCTGTTTTTT
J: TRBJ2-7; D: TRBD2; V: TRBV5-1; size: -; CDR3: CASGNPGLGGYEQYF; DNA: TGCGCCAGCGGAAACCCGGGACTAGGTGGGTACGAGCAGTACTTC
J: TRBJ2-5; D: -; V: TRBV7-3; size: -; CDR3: CASSFQSGETQYF; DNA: TGTGCCAGCAGCTTCCAGTCGGGAGAGACCCAGTACTTC
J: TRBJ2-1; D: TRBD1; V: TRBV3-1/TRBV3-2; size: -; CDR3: CASSRDSPSYNEQFF; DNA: TGTGCCAGCAGCCGGGACAGCCCGTCCTACAATGAGCAGTTCTTC
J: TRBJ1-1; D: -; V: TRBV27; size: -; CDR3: CASSAGTSNTEAFF; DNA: TGTGCCAGCAGTGCGGGCACCTCGAACACTGAAGCTTTCTTT
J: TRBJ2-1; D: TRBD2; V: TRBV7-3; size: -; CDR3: CASSLTGGRASEQFF; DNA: TGTGCCAGCAGCTTAACGGGCGGGAGGGCCAGTGAGCAGTTCTTC
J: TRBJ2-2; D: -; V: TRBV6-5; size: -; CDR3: CATLEGTGELFF; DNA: TGTGCCACCCTAGAAGGCACCGGGGAGCTGTTTTTT
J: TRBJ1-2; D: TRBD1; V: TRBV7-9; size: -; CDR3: CASSSGPGTGVTGDGYTF; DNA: TGTGCCAGCAGCTCAGGTCCTGGGACAGGGGTTACCGGGGATGGCTACACCTTC
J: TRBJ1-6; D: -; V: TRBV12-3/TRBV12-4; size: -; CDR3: CASSFSGASPLHF; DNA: TGTGCCAGCAGTTTTTCAGGGGCCTCACCCCTCCACTTT
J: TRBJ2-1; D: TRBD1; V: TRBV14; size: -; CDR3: CASSQPGQGRNEQFF; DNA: TGTGCCAGCAGCCAACCGGGACAGGGTCGCAATGAGCAGTTCTTC
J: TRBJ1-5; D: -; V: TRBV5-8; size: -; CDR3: CASSPSSSFNQPQHF; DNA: TGTGCCAGCAGCCCGTCGTCCTCGTTTAATCAGCCCCAGCATTTT
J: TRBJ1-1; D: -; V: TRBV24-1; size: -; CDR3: CATSDSVRGTEAFF; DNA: TGTGCCACCAGTGATTCCGTCAGAGGCACTGAAGCTTTCTTT
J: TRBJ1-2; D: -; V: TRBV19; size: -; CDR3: CASSMQGVYGYTF; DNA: TGTGCCAGTAGTATGCAGGGCGTCTATGGCTACACCTTC
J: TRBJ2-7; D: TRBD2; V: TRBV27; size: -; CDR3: CASSLQGRVGRLAGDEEQYF; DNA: TGTGCCAGCAGTTTACAGGGGCGCGTTGGGAGACTAGCGGGAGATGAAGAGCAGTACTTC
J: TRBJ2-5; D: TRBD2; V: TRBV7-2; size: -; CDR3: CASRAGTSLETQYF; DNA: TGTGCCAGCAGGGCCGGGACTAGCTTAGAGACCCAGTACTTC
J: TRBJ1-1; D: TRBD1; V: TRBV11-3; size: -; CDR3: CASSPRTGGITEAFF; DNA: TGTGCCAGCAGCCCCAGGACAGGGGGCATCACTGAAGCTTTCTTT
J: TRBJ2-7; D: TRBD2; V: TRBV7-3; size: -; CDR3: CASSPQAGVFHEQYF; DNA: TGTGCCAGCAGCCCTCAGGCGGGAGTCTTCCACGAGCAGTACTTC
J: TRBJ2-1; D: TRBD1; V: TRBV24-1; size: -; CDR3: CATSDRGTGLDEQFF; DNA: TGTGCCACCAGTGACCGTGGGACAGGTTTGGATGAGCAGTTCTTC
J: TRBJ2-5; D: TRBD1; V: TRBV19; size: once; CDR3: CASSTDRGEIQETQYF; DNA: TGTGCCAGTAGTACCGACAGGGGGGAGATCCAAGAGACCCAGTACTTC
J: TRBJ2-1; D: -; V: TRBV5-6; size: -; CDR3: CASSRTGRAEQFF; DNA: TGTGCCAGCAGCAGGACAGGGAGGGCTGAGCAGTTCTTC
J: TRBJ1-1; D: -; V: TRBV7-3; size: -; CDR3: CASSLSAASNTEAFF; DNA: TGTGCCAGCAGCTTATCCGCGGCAAGCAACACTGAAGCTTTCTTT
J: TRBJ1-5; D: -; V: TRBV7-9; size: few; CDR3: CASSLGGYSNQPQHF; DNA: TGTGCCAGCAGCTTAGGAGGATATAGCAATCAGCCCCAGCATTTT
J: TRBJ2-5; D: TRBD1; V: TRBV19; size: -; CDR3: CASSSDRGRQAQYF; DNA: TGTGCCAGTAGTAGTGACAGGGGGCGTCAGGCCCAGTACTTC